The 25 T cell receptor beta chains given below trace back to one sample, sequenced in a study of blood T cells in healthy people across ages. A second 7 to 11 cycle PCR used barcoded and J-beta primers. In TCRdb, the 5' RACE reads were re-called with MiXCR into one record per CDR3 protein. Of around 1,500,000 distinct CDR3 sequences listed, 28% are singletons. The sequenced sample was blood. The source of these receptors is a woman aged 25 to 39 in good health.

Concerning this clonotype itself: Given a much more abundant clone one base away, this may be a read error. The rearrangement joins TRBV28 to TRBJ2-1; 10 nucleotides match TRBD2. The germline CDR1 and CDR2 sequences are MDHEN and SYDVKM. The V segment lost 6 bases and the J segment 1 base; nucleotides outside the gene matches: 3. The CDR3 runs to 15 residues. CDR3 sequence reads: CASRVSGGSYNEQFF. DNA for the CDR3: TGTGCCAGCAGGGTTAGCGGGGGGTCCTACAATGAGCAGTTCTTC.

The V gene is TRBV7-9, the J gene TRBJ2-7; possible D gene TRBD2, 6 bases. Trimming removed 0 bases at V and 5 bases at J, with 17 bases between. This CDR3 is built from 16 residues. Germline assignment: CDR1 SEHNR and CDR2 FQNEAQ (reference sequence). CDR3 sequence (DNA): TGTGCCAGCAGCTTAGCTGTCGGGGGAGGCGCAGACGAGCAGTACTTC. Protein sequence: CASSLAVGGGADEQYF.

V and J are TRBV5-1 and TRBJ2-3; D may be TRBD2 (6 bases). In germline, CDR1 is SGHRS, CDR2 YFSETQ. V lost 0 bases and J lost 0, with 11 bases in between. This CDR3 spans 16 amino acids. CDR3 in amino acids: CASSLATDYSTDTQYF. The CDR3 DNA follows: TGCGCCAGCAGCTTGGCCACGGACTACAGCACAGATACGCAGTATTTT.

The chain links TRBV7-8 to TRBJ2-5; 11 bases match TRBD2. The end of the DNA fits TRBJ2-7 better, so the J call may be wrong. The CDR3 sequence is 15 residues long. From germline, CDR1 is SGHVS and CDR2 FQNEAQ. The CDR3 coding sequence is TGTGCCAGCAGCTTAGAACTAGCGGGAGCCCGCGAGCAGTACTTC. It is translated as CASSLELAGAREQYF.

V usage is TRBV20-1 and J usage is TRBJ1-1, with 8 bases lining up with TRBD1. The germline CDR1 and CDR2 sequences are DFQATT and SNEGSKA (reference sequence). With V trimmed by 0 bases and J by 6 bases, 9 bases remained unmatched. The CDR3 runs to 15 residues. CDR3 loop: CSARDGQGAGAEAFF. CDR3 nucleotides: TGCAGTGCTAGAGATGGGCAGGGGGCGGGGGCTGAAGCTTTCTTT.

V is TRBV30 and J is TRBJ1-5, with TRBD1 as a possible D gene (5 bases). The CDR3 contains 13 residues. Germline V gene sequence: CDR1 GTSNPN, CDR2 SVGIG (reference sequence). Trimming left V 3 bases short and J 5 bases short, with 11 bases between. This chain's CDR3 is CAWREAGDQPQHF. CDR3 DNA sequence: TGTGCCTGGAGAGAAGCGGGGGATCAGCCCCAGCATTTT.

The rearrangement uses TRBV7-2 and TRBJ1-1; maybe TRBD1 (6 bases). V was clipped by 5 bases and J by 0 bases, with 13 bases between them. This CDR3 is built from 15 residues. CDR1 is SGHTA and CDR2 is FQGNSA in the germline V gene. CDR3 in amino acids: CASSRQATLNTEAFF. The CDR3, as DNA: TGTGCCAGCAGCCGACAGGCAACCCTGAACACTGAAGCTTTCTTT.

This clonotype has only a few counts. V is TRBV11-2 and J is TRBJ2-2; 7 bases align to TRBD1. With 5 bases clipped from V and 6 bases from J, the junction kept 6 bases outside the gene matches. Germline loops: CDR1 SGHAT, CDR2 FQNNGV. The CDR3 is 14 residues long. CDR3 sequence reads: CASSQGGSSGELFF. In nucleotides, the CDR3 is TGTGCCAGCAGCCAAGGGGGCTCTTCCGGGGAGCTGTTTTTT.

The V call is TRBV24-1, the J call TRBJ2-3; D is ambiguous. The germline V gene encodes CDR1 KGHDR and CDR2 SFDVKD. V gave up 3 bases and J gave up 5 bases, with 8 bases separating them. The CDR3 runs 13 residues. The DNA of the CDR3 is TGTGCCACCAGTGATCCCCCGAGAGATACGCAGTATTTT. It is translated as CATSDPPRDTQYF.

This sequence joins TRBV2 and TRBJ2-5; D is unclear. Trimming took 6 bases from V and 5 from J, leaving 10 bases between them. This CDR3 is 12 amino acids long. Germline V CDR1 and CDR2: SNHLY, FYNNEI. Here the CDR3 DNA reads TGTGCCAGCAGCCCCCTTCCGGAGACCCAGTACTTC. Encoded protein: CASSPLPETQYF.

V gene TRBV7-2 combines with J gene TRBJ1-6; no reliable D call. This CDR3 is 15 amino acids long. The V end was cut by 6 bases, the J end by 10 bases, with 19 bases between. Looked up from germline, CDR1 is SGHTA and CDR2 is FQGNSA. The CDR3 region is CASSQDIHLASPLHF. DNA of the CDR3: TGTGCCAGCAGTCAAGACATTCATTTGGCATCACCCCTCCACTTT.

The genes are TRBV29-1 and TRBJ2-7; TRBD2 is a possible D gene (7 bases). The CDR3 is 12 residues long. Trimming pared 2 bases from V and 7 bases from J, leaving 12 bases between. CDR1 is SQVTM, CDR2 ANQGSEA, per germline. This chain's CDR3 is CSVETGGREQYF. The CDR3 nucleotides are TGCAGCGTTGAAACGGGGGGCCGTGAGCAGTACTTC.

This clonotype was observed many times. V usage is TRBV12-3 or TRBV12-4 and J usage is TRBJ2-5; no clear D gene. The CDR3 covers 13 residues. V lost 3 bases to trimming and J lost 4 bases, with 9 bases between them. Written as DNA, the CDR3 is TGTGCCAGCAGTTTTATCTTAGGAGAGACCCAGTACTTC. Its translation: CASSFILGETQYF.

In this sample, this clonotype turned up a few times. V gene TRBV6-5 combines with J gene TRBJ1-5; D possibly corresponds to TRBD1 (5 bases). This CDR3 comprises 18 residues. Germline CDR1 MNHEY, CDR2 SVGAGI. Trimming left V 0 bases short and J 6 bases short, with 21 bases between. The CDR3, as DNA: TGTGCCAGCAGTTACTCACTTGCGGACGGGGGAGGTTTTCAGCCCCAGCATTTT. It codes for CASSYSLADGGGFQPQHF.

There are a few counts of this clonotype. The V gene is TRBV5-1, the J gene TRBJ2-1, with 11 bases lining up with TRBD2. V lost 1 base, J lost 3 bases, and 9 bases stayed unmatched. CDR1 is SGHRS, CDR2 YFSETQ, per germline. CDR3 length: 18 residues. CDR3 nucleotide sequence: TGCGCCAGCAGCTTGACCACGATTAGCGGGGGGGTCTACAATGAGCAGTTCTTC. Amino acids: CASSLTTISGGVYNEQFF.

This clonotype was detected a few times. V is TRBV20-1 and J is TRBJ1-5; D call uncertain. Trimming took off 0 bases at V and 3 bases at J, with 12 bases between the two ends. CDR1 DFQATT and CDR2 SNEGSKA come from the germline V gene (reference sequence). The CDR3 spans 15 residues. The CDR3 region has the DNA TGCAGTGCTAGAGACCGGACGGTCTTCAATCAGCCCCAGCATTTT. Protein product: CSARDRTVFNQPQHF.

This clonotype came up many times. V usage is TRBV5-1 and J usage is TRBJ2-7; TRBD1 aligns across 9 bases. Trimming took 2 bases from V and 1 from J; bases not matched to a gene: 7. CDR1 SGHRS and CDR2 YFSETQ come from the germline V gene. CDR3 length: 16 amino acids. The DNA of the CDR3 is TGCGCCAGCAGCTTAGTTGGGGGACAGGGTTCCTACGAGCAGTACTTC. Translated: CASSLVGGQGSYEQYF. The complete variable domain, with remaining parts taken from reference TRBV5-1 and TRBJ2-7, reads KAGVTQTPRYLIKTRGQQVTLSCSPISGHRSVSWYQQTPGQGLQFLFEYFSETQRNKGNFPGRFSGRQFSNSRSEMNVSTLELGDSALYLCASSLVGGQGSYEQYFGPGTRLTVT.

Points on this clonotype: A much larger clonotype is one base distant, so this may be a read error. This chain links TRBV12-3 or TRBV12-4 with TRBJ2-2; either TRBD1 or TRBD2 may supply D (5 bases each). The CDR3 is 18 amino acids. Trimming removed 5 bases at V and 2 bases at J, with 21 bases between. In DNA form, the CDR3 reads TGTGCCAGCAGTACCAAGTCGGGACGAGCGCTCAACACCGGGGAGCTGTTTTTT. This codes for CASSTKSGRALNTGELFF.

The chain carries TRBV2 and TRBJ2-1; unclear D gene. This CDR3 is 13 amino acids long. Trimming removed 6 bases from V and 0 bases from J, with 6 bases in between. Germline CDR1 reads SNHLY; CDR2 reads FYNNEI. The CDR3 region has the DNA TGTGCCAGCAGGAGATACTCCTACAATGAGCAGTTCTTC. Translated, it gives CASRRYSYNEQFF.

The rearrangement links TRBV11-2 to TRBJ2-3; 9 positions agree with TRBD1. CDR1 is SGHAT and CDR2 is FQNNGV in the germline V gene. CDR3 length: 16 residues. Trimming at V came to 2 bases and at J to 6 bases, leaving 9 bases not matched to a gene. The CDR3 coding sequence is TGTGCCAGCAGCTTATGGGGGGACAGGGCATCCGATACGCAGTATTTT. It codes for CASSLWGDRASDTQYF.

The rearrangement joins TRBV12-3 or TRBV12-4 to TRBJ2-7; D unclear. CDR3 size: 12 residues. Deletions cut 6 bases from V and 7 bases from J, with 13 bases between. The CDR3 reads CASRVGRWEQYF. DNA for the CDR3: TGTGCCAGCAGGGTTGGGCGTTGGGAGCAGTACTTC.

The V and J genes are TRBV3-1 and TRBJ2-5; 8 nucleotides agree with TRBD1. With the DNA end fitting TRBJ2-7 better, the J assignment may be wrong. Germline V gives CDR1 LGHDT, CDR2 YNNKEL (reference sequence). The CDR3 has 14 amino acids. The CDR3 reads CASSHLDRDHEQYF. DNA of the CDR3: TGTGCCAGCAGCCATTTGGACAGGGACCACGAGCAGTACTTC.

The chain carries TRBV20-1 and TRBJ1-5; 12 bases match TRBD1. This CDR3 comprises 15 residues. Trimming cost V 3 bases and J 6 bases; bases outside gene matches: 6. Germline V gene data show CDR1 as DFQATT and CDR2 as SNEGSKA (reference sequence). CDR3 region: CSASIGTGGAQPQHF. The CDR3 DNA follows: TGCAGTGCTAGTATCGGGACAGGGGGCGCTCAGCCCCAGCATTTT.

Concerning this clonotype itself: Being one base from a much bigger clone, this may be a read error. The CDR3 spells CRVTGDNYEQYF. CDR3 in DNA: TGCAGGGTAACAGGGGACAACTACGAGCAGTACTTC. This chain uses TRBV20-1 with TRBJ2-7; 7 bases agree with TRBD1. The CDR3 is made up of 12 amino acids. Germline V lookup: CDR1 DFQATT, CDR2 SNEGSKA (reference sequence).

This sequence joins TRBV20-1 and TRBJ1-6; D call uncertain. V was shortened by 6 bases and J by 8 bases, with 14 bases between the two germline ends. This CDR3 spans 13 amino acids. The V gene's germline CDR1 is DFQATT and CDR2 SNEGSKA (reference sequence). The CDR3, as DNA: TGCAGTGCAAACAGCGGCCTGGATTCACCCCTCCACTTT. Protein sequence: CSANSGLDSPLHF.